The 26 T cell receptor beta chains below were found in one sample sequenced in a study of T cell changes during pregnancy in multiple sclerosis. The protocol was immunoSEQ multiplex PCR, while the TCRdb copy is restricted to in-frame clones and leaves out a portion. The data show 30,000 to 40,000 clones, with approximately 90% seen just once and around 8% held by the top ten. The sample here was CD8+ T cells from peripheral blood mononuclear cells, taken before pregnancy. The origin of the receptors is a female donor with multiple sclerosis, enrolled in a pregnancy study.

The CDR3 spells CASSLGLAYEQFF. The CDR3 DNA reads as TGCGCCAGCAGCTTGGGACTAGCCTATGAGCAGTTCTTC. The chain recombines TRBV5-1 with TRBJ2-1, with 7 bases identical to TRBD2. With V trimmed by 0 bases and J by 8 bases, 2 bases remained unmatched. The length of the CDR3 is 13 residues. From germline, CDR1 is SGHRS and CDR2 YFSETQ.

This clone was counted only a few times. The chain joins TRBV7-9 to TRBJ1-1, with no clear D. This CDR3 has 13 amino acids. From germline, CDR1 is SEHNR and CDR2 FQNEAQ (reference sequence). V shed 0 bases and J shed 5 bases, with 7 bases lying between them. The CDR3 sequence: CASSLAVGTEAFF. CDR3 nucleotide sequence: TGTGCCAGCAGCTTAGCCGTCGGGACTGAAGCTTTCTTT.

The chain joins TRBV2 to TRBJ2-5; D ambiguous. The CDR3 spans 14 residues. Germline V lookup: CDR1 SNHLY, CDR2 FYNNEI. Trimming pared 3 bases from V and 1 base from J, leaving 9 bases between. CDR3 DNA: TGTGCCAGCAGTGATATGGGCATCCAAGAGACCCAGTACTTC. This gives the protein CASSDMGIQETQYF. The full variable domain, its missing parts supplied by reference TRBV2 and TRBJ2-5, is EPEVTQTPSHQVTQMGQEVILRCVPISNHLYFYWYRQILGQKVEFLVSFYNNEISEKSEIFDDQFSVERPDGSNFTLKIRSTKLEDSAMYFCASSDMGIQETQYFGPGTRLLVL.

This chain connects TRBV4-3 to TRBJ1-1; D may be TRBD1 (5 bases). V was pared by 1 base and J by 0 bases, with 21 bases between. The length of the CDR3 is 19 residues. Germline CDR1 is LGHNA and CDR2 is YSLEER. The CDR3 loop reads CASSQAGWLWEGMNTEAFF. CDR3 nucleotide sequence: TGCGCCAGCAGCCAAGCAGGGTGGCTTTGGGAGGGAATGAACACTGAAGCTTTCTTT.

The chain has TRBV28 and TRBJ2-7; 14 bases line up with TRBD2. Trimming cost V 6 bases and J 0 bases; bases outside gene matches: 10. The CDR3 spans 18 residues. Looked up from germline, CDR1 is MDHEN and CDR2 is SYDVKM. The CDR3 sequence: CASSYPSGTSGSSYEQYF. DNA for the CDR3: TGTGCCAGCAGCTATCCCTCCGGGACTAGCGGGAGCTCCTACGAGCAGTACTTC.

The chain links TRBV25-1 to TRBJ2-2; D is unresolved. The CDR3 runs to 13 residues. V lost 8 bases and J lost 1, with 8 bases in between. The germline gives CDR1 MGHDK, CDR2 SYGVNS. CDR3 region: CASRLGNTGELFF. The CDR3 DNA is TGTGCCAGCCGACTTGGGAACACCGGGGAGCTGTTTTTT. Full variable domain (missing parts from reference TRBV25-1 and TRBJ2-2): EADIYQTPRYLVIGTGKKITLECSQTMGHDKMYWYQQDPGMELHLIHYSYGVNSTEKGDLSSESTVSRIRTEHFPLTLESARPSHTSQYLCASRLGNTGELFFGEGSRLTVL.

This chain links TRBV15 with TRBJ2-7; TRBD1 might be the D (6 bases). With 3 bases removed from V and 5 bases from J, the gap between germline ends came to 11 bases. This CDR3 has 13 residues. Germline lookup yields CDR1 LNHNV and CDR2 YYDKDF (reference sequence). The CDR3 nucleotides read TGTGCCACCAGCAGGACAGGTGCAAACGAGCAGTACTTC. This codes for CATSRTGANEQYF. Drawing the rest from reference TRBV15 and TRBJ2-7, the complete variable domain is DAMVIQNPRYQVTQFGKPVTLSCSQTLNHNVMYWYQQKSSQAPKLLFHYYDKDFNNEADTPDNFQSRRPNTSFCFLDIRSPGLGDTAMYLCATSRTGANEQYFGPGTRLTVT.

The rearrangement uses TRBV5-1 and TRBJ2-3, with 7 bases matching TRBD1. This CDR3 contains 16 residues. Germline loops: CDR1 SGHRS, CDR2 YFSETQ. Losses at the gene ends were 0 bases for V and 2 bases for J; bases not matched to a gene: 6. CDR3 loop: CASSLDGDSFTDTQYF. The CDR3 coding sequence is TGCGCCAGCAGCTTGGATGGGGACAGCTTCACAGATACGCAGTATTTT.

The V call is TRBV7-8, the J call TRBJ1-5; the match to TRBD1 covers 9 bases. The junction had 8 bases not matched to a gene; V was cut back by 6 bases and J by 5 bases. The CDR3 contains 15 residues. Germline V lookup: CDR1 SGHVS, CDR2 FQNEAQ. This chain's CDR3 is CASRSSTGGDQPQHF. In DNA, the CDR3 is TGTGCCAGCAGATCCTCGACAGGGGGTGATCAGCCCCAGCATTTT.

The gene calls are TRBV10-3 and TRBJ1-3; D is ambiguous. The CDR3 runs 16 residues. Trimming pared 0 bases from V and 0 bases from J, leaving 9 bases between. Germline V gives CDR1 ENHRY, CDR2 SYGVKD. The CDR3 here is CAISESHTDSGNTIYF. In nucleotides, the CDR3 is TGTGCCATCAGTGAGTCGCACACCGACTCTGGAAACACCATATATTTT.

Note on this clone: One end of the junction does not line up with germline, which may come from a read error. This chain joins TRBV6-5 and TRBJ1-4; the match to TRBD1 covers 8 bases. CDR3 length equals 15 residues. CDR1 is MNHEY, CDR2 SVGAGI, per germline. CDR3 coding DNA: TGTGCCGGCAGTTCCGACAGGGGAGTAGGGGAAAAACTGTTTTTT. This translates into CAGSSDRGVGEKLFF.

The CDR3 sequence is CASEDRTANYGYTF. CDR3 coding DNA: TGTGCCAGCGAGGACAGGACGGCTAACTATGGCTACACCTTC. The chain has TRBV2 and TRBJ1-2, with TRBD1 identical over 7 bases. V was clipped by 8 bases and J by 0 bases; unmatched bases: 6. This CDR3 is built from 14 residues. Germline V gene sequence: CDR1 SNHLY, CDR2 FYNNEI.

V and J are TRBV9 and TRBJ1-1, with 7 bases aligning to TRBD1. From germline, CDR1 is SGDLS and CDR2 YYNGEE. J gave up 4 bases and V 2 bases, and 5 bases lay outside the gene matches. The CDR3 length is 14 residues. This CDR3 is CASSVLQGPTEAFF. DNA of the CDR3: TGTGCCAGCAGCGTGCTACAGGGGCCCACTGAAGCTTTCTTT. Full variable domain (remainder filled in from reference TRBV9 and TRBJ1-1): DSGVTQTPKHLITATGQRVTLRCSPRSGDLSVYWYQQSLDQGLQFLIQYYNGEERAKGNILERFSAQQFPDLHSELNLSSLELGDSALYFCASSVLQGPTEAFFGQGTRLTVV.

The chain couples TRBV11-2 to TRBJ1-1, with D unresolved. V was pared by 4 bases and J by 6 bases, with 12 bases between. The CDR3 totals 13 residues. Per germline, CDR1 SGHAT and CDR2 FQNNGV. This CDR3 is CASSSKPSSEAFF. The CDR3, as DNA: TGTGCCAGCAGCTCTAAACCGTCCTCTGAAGCTTTCTTT.

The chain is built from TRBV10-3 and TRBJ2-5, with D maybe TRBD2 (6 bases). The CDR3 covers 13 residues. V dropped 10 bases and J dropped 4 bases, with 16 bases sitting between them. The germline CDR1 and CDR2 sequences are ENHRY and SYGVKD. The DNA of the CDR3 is TGTGCCACGGGAGATTTTGGGGGAGAGACCCAGTACTTC. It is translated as CATGDFGGETQYF.

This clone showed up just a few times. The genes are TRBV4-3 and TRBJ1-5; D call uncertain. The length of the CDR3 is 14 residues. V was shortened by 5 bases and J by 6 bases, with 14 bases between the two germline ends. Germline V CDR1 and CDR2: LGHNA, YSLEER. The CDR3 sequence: CASSSEAGSQPQHF. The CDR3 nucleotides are TGCGCCAGCAGCTCGGAAGCGGGCAGTCAGCCCCAGCATTTT.

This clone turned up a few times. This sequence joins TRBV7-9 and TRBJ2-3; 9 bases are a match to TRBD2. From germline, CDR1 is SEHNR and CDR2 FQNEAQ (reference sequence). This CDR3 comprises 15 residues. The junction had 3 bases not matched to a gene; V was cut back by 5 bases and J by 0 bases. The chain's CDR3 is CASSTGTSSTDTQYF. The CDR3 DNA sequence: TGTGCCAGCAGCACCGGGACTAGCAGCACAGATACGCAGTATTTT.

CDR3 in DNA: TGTGCCAGCAGTCCCGGGACTAGCGGCCACAATGAGCAGTTCTTC. This gives the protein CASSPGTSGHNEQFF. V and J are TRBV28 and TRBJ2-1, with 11 positions matching TRBD2. The CDR3 covers 15 residues. Germline CDR1 MDHEN, CDR2 SYDVKM. With 5 bases clipped from V and 5 bases from J, the junction kept 5 bases outside the gene matches. Combining the CDR3 with reference TRBV28 and TRBJ2-1 gives the whole variable domain DVKVTQSSRYLVKRTGEKVFLECVQDMDHENMFWYRQDPGLGLRLIYFSYDVKMKEKGDIPEGYSVSREKKERFSLILESASTNQTSMYLCASSPGTSGHNEQFFGPGTRLTVL.

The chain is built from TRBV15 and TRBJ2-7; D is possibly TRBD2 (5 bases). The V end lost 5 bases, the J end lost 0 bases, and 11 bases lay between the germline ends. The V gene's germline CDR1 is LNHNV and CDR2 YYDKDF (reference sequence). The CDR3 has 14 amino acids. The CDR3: CATSPGFSSYEQYF. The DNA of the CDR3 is TGTGCCACCAGCCCGGGATTTAGCTCCTACGAGCAGTACTTC.

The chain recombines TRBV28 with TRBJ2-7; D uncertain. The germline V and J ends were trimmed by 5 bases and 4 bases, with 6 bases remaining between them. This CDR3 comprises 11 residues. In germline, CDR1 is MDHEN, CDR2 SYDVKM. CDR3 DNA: TGTGCCAGCAGTCACTCTTACGAGCAGTACTTC. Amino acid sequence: CASSHSYEQYF.

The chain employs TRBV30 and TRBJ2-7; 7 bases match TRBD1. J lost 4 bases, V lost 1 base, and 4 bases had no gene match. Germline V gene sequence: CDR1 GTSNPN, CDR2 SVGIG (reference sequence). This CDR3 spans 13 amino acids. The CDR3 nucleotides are TGTGCCTGGAGTGAGGGGGCCCCTTACGAGCAGTACTTC. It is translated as CAWSEGAPYEQYF.

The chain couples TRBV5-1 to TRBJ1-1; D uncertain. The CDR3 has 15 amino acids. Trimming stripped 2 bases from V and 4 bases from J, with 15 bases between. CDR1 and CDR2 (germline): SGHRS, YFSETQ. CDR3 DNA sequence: TGCGCCAGCAGCTTTCGAGGGTCTCGGGGCACTGAAGCTTTCTTT. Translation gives CASSFRGSRGTEAFF.

CDR3 coding DNA: TGTGCCAGCAGCTCAGCCACAGGGGGCGAAGAGACCCAGTACTTC. This translates into CASSSATGGEETQYF. V is TRBV7-9 and J is TRBJ2-5, with 9 bases lining up with TRBD1. V dropped 4 bases and J dropped 3; count of bases not matched to a gene: 6. This CDR3 is 15 amino acids long. Germline CDR1 reads SEHNR; CDR2 reads FQNEAQ (reference sequence).

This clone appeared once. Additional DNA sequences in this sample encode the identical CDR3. CDR3 loop: CASSLYRGDTQYF. The DNA of the CDR3 is TGTGCCAGCAGTTTATACAGGGGAGATACGCAGTATTTT. The chain couples TRBV27 to TRBJ2-3, with 7 bases aligning to TRBD1. There are 13 residues in the CDR3. J was trimmed by 5 bases and V by 1 base; bases with no gene match: 0. From germline, CDR1 is MNHEY and CDR2 SMNVEV (reference sequence).

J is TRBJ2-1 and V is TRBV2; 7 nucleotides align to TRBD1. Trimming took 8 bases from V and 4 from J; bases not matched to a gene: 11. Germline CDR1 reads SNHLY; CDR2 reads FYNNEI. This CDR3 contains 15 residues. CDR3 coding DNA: TGTGCCAGCGGACCCCAGGGGGATTTGTACAATGAGCAGTTCTTC. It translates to CASGPQGDLYNEQFF.

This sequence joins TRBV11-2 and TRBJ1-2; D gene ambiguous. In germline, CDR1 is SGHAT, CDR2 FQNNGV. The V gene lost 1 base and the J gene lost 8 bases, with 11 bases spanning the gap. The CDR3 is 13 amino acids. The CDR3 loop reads CASSLAGPRGYTF. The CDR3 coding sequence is TGTGCCAGCAGCTTAGCTGGCCCCAGGGGCTACACCTTC.